The 14 T cell receptor beta chains below all came from one sample that was sequenced in a study of identical twins. One entry per CDR3 protein results from TCRdb running MiXCR on the 5' RACE reads. The table has about 690,000 distinct CDR3 sequences, 6.1% seen once; the top ten hold 1.5% to 2%. The specimen sequenced was naive T cells sorted from blood. These receptors all come from a man aged 18 to 30 in good health.

The rearrangement joins TRBV27 to TRBJ2-7, with D possibly matching TRBD1 (6 bases). Trimming stripped 4 bases from V and 4 bases from J, with 14 bases between. The CDR3 extends over 14 amino acids. The V gene's germline CDR1 is MNHEY and CDR2 SMNVEV (reference sequence). The CDR3 protein is CASSSARGAYEQYF. Written as DNA, the CDR3 is TGTGCCAGCAGTTCGGCCAGGGGAGCTTACGAGCAGTACTTC.

This chain uses TRBV4-1 with TRBJ2-5; TRBD1 matches 8 bases. Trimming removed 3 bases from V and 4 bases from J; junction bases left unmatched: 10. The germline V gene has CDR1 MGHRA and CDR2 YSYEKL. The CDR3 totals 16 residues. The CDR3 protein is CASSHPRTGMVETQYF. CDR3 coding DNA: TGCGCCAGCAGCCACCCCAGGACAGGGATGGTAGAGACCCAGTACTTC.

This clonotype was detected a few times. The CDR3 loop is CASSLLYGNEQFF. CDR3 nucleotide sequence: TGTGCCAGCAGCTTATTATATGGGAATGAGCAGTTCTTC. The chain joins TRBV11-2 to TRBJ2-1, with no clear D. V dropped 2 bases and J dropped 7 bases, with 9 bases sitting between them. Germline CDR1 is SGHAT and CDR2 is FQNNGV. The CDR3 is made up of 13 amino acids.

The sample holds a few counts of this clonotype. The J gene is TRBJ2-5, the V gene TRBV13; D not resolved. The CDR3 is 13 amino acids. Trimming took off 5 bases at V and 1 base at J, with 8 bases between the two ends. From germline, CDR1 is PRHDT and CDR2 FYEKMQ (reference sequence). This chain's CDR3 is CASSQLVQETQYF. The CDR3 DNA follows: TGTGCCAGCAGCCAACTCGTCCAAGAGACCCAGTACTTC.

This clonotype was detected many times. The chain recombines TRBV27 with TRBJ1-5; TRBD1 is a possible D gene (6 bases). The CDR3 runs 17 residues. Germline V gene sequence: CDR1 MNHEY, CDR2 SMNVEV (reference sequence). V was pared by 6 bases and J by 0 bases, with 18 bases between. CDR3 coding DNA: TGTGCCAGCAGCAGTGGGCAGGGACACTATAGCAATCAGCCCCAGCATTTT. Its translation is CASSSGQGHYSNQPQHF.

This chain links TRBV7-9 with TRBJ2-2, with TRBD1 matching over 7 bases. The trim removed 6 bases at V and 6 bases at J, leaving 10 bases unmatched. The CDR3 is made up of 15 amino acids. In germline, CDR1 is SEHNR, CDR2 FQNEAQ (reference sequence). The DNA of the CDR3 is TGTGCCAGCAGACCTGCGACAGGGAAGCCCGGGGAGCTGTTTTTT. This encodes CASRPATGKPGELFF.

The sample holds a few counts of this clonotype. The chain recombines TRBV20-1 with TRBJ2-5; D uncertain. Looked up from germline, CDR1 is DFQATT and CDR2 is SNEGSKA (reference sequence). V was clipped by 4 bases and J by 1 base, with 10 bases between them. The CDR3 extends over 13 amino acids. The CDR3 DNA reads TGCAGTGCTATCCCGTCTAGCCAAGAGACCCAGTACTTC. It encodes CSAIPSSQETQYF.

This clonotype was detected a few times. This CDR3 reads CASSQDRRLGQPQHF. The CDR3 coding sequence is TGTGCCAGCAGTCAAGACAGGCGACTTGGGCAGCCCCAGCATTTT. V usage is TRBV6-2 or TRBV6-3 and J usage is TRBJ1-5; D is possibly TRBD1 (6 bases). This CDR3 has 15 amino acids. Trimming removed 5 bases at V and 7 bases at J, with 18 bases between. Germline CDR1 MNHEY, CDR2 SVGEGT.

The gene calls are TRBV20-1 and TRBJ1-2; D is possibly TRBD1 (6 bases). This CDR3 has 12 residues. V lost 4 bases and J lost 8, with 14 bases in between. Looked up from germline, CDR1 is DFQATT and CDR2 is SNEGSKA (reference sequence). In DNA form, the CDR3 reads TGCAGTGCTAAGGTGGGGGCGGCGGGCTACACCTTC. It translates to CSAKVGAAGYTF.

The sample holds a few counts of this clonotype. The chain employs TRBV12-3 or TRBV12-4 and TRBJ2-1, with 11 bases identical to TRBD2. Trimming took 6 bases from V and 8 from J; bases not matched to a gene: 9. This CDR3 comprises 15 residues. The DNA for the CDR3 is TGTGCCAGCAGCGCCCCGACTAGCGGGATAGATGAGCAGTTCTTC. Translated, it gives CASSAPTSGIDEQFF.

This clonotype was detected ten times or more. The chain couples TRBV20-1 to TRBJ2-1; D is uncertain. Trimming shortened V by 6 bases and J by 0 bases, and 15 bases separated the two germline ends. Germline V gives CDR1 DFQATT, CDR2 SNEGSKA (reference sequence). This CDR3 is 15 amino acids long. The CDR3 here is CSAAPPTSSYNEQFF. CDR3 DNA sequence: TGCAGTGCCGCCCCCCCTACCAGCTCCTACAATGAGCAGTTCTTC.

This clonotype appeared many times. This chain connects TRBV29-1 to TRBJ1-1, with 8 bases matching TRBD1. V shed 1 base, J shed 7 bases, and the junction held 5 bases outside the gene matches. This CDR3 spans 13 amino acids. CDR1 is SQVTM and CDR2 is ANQGSEA in the germline V gene. CDR3 sequence reads: CSVEGTGLGEAFF. CDR3 nucleotide sequence: TGCAGCGTTGAAGGGACAGGGCTGGGTGAAGCTTTCTTT.

This clonotype was recorded many times. The chain recombines TRBV12-3 or TRBV12-4 with TRBJ2-2; no firm D call. The CDR3 spans 15 residues. Trimming stripped 6 bases from V and 0 bases from J, with 11 bases between. The CDR3 nucleotides read TGTGCCAGCAGACAAGGAACCGCGAACACCGGGGAGCTGTTTTTT. It codes for CASRQGTANTGELFF.

This clonotype occurred a few times. V gene TRBV9 combines with J gene TRBJ2-7; a weak D match, TRBD2 (5 bases). The CDR3 is made up of 14 amino acids. Germline CDR1 and CDR2: SGDLS and YYNGEE. The V gene lost 0 bases and the J gene lost 0 bases, with 7 bases spanning the gap. The DNA of the CDR3 is TGTGCCAGCAGCGTAGAGCGGAGCTCCTACGAGCAGTACTTC. Amino acids: CASSVERSSYEQYF.